These 21 T cell receptor beta chains were sequenced from one sample in a study of cytomegalovirus exposure and HLA in healthy donors. Amplification used 60 Vbeta primers and 13 Jbeta primers. Generated by immunoSEQ multiplex PCR, the TCRdb table keeps only in-frame clones and is missing some. Of over 90,000 clones listed, approximately 66% are singletons. The source material was PBMCs. Receptor source: a woman aged 45-59 years in good health and CMV-seronegative.

As concerns this clone: Its ends do not fully match the called genes, so a read error is possible. The V gene is TRBV27, the J gene TRBJ2-7; 9 bases fit TRBD1. The CDR3 is 15 amino acids. In germline, CDR1 is MNHEY, CDR2 SMNVEV (reference sequence). DNA of the CDR3: TGTGCCAGCAGTTTATCTGGACAGGGGCGGTACGAGCAGCACTTC. As protein: CASSLSGQGRYEQHF.

This clone has just one count. The chain employs TRBV18 and TRBJ1-5, with a weak D call TRBD1 (5 bases). The CDR3 has 15 residues. CDR1 and CDR2 (germline): KGHSH, LQKENI. Trimming removed 2 bases from V and 6 bases from J, with 14 bases in between. The CDR3 reads CASSPSVQGGQPQHF. The CDR3 DNA reads as TGTGCCAGCTCACCAAGTGTCCAGGGCGGTCAGCCCCAGCATTTT.

V usage is TRBV4-1 and J usage is TRBJ1-2; D not resolved. Trimming cost V 1 base and J 8 bases, with 11 bases left between them. The germline CDR1 and CDR2 sequences are MGHRA and YSYEKL. The CDR3 extends over 13 amino acids. The CDR3 loop is CASSQVGVSGYTF. CDR3 nucleotide sequence: TGCGCCAGCAGCCAAGTCGGAGTGTCAGGCTACACCTTC.

This chain links TRBV4-2 with TRBJ1-2; D not certain. Trimming shortened V by 3 bases and J by 2 bases, and 7 bases separated the two germline ends. This CDR3 has 13 residues. Germline CDR1 and CDR2: LGHNA and YNFKEQ. CDR3: CASSHGGNYGYTF. The CDR3 bases are TGTGCCAGCAGCCATGGAGGGAACTATGGCTACACCTTC.

CDR3 in amino acids: CASSYSFRDFVSGTF. CDR3 in DNA: TGTGCCAGCAGTTACTCGTTCAGGGACTTTGTCAGCGGCACCTTC. The rearrangement links TRBV6-5 to TRBJ1-2; D is perhaps TRBD1 (5 bases). V was pared by 0 bases and J by 13 bases, with 21 bases between. The CDR3 loop spans 15 amino acids. Germline CDR1 is MNHEY and CDR2 is SVGAGI.

The J gene is TRBJ2-6, the V gene TRBV7-3, with D perhaps matching TRBD2 (5 bases). The germline V gene encodes CDR1 SGHTA and CDR2 FQGTGA. The CDR3 totals 16 residues. With 5 bases removed from V and 0 bases from J, the gap between germline ends came to 11 bases. The CDR3 is CASSAGRSSGANVLTF. The CDR3 bases are TGTGCCAGCAGCGCGGGTCGAAGCTCTGGGGCCAACGTCCTGACTTTC.

The chain employs TRBV5-1 and TRBJ1-2; D may be TRBD1 (5 bases). Germline CDR1 SGHRS, CDR2 YFSETQ. This CDR3 comprises 14 residues. Trimming pared 3 bases from V and 4 bases from J, leaving 13 bases between. This CDR3 is CASSSGNLGYGYTF. CDR3 in DNA: TGCGCCAGCAGCTCAGGGAATCTGGGCTATGGCTACACCTTC.

A single count supports this clone. The chain recombines TRBV9 with TRBJ2-3; D not resolved. CDR1 is SGDLS and CDR2 is YYNGEE in the germline V gene. V was clipped by 0 bases and J by 5 bases, with 7 bases between them. This CDR3 is 13 amino acids long. The CDR3 region is CASSVGGVDTQYF. The CDR3 DNA is TGTGCCAGCAGCGTAGGCGGAGTAGATACGCAGTATTTT.

The chain has TRBV4-2 and TRBJ2-1; TRBD2 matches 9 bases. From germline, CDR1 is LGHNA and CDR2 YNFKEQ. The CDR3 spans 16 residues. Trimming at V came to 0 bases and at J to 11 bases, leaving 11 bases not matched to a gene. CDR3 in amino acids: CASSQDGDSGSSKQFF. CDR3 nucleotides: TGTGCCAGCAGCCAAGACGGCGATAGCGGGAGTTCTAAGCAGTTCTTC.

The table lists this clone with a count of one. The rearrangement uses TRBV6-6 and TRBJ1-6; D not resolved. The germline gives CDR1 MNHNY, CDR2 SVGAGI (reference sequence). Trimming took off 0 bases at V and 9 bases at J, with 15 bases between the two ends. The CDR3 covers 16 residues. The CDR3 sequence: CASSYSTTSRSSPLHF. Here the CDR3 DNA reads TGTGCCAGCAGTTACTCCACCACAAGTCGGAGTTCACCCCTCCACTTT.

The rearrangement links TRBV29-1 to TRBJ2-5; a possible D gene is TRBD2 (9 bases). V dropped 5 bases and J dropped 4 bases, with 20 bases sitting between them. The CDR3 sequence is 15 residues long. CDR1 SQVTM and CDR2 ANQGSEA come from the germline V gene. The chain's CDR3 is CSVQASGTGGETQYF. The DNA of the CDR3 is TGCAGCGTTCAGGCTAGCGGGACAGGAGGAGAGACCCAGTACTTC.

This clone was picked up a small number of times. The chain is built from TRBV5-6 and TRBJ1-1, with TRBD1 identical over 7 bases. J lost 1 base, V lost 3 bases, and 3 bases had no gene match. The CDR3 contains 14 residues. CDR1 SGHDT and CDR2 YYEEEE come from the germline V gene. The CDR3 protein is CASSSRDRNTEAFF. As DNA, the CDR3 is TGTGCCAGCAGCTCGAGGGACAGGAACACTGAAGCTTTCTTT.

The V gene is TRBV28, the J gene TRBJ2-1; 9 positions match TRBD1. J lost 3 bases, V lost 4 bases, and 13 bases had no gene match. The CDR3 sequence is 18 residues long. Germline V gene sequence: CDR1 MDHEN, CDR2 SYDVKM. Here the CDR3 DNA reads TGTGCCAGCAGTTCCGGGACAGGGATTGGGGGGTTCTACAATGAGCAGTTCTTC. As protein: CASSSGTGIGGFYNEQFF.

The chain carries TRBV19 and TRBJ1-1; 7 bases align to TRBD1. V gave up 6 bases and J gave up 1 base; unmatched junction bases: 11. CDR1 is LNHDA and CDR2 is SQIVND in the germline V gene (reference sequence). This CDR3 is 16 amino acids long. CDR3 DNA sequence: TGTGCCAGTAGCCCACAGGGGACTGGGACGAACACTGAAGCTTTCTTT. It encodes CASSPQGTGTNTEAFF.

The chain's CDR3 is CASNREASTEAFF. The CDR3 region has the DNA TGTGCCAGCAACCGGGAGGCGAGCACTGAAGCTTTCTTT. This chain joins TRBV6-1 and TRBJ1-1; D unresolved. V dropped 7 bases and J dropped 4 bases, with 13 bases sitting between them. Germline V gene data show CDR1 as MNHNS and CDR2 as SASEGT. The length of the CDR3 is 13 residues.

This clone was seen a few times. The V gene is TRBV11-3, the J gene TRBJ2-7; D unresolved. The germline V gene has CDR1 SGHNT and CDR2 YENEEA. Trimming cost V 4 bases and J 3 bases, with 10 bases left between them. The CDR3 totals 13 residues. In nucleotides, the CDR3 is TGTGCCAGCAGCTCCCCGAGAGACTACGAGCAGTACTTC. It specifies CASSSPRDYEQYF.

CDR3 in DNA: TGTGCCAGCAGCTTCCGGGACAGGGGGCCGGCTGAAGCTTTCTTT. As protein: CASSFRDRGPAEAFF. V usage is TRBV11-2 and J usage is TRBJ1-1; 12 nucleotides agree with TRBD1. The V and J ends lost 3 bases and 6 bases, in that order; junction bases with no gene match: 5. The germline V gene has CDR1 SGHAT and CDR2 FQNNGV. The CDR3 is 15 amino acids.

About this clone itself: An end of the junction differs from the germline gene, which may be a read error. For the CDR3, the DNA is TGTGCCAGCAGTAACGAAGCGGGTCCCAAGGACTTCCGTCACTTC. It yields the protein CASSNEAGPKDFRHF. The chain has TRBV28 and TRBJ2-7, with D perhaps TRBD2 (6 bases). CDR3 size: 15 residues. Germline V lookup: CDR1 MDHEN, CDR2 SYDVKM.

This chain links TRBV7-3 with TRBJ2-3; 14 nucleotides line up with TRBD2. The V gene's germline CDR1 is SGHTA and CDR2 FQGTGA. Trimming at V came to 5 bases and at J to 7 bases, leaving 5 bases not matched to a gene. CDR3 length: 15 amino acids. The CDR3 nucleotides are TGTGCCAGCAGCGCTCGGACTAGCGGGAGGAATACGCAGTATTTT. This codes for CASSARTSGRNTQYF. The complete variable domain, with remaining parts taken from reference TRBV7-3 and TRBJ2-3, reads GAGVSQTPSNKVTEKGKYVELRCDPISGHTALYWYRQSLGQGPEFLIYFQGTGAADDSGLPNDRFFAVRPEGSVSTLKIQRTERGDSAVYLCASSARTSGRNTQYFGPGTRLTVL.

This chain joins TRBV11-2 and TRBJ2-3; TRBD2 matches at 11 bases. The trim removed 5 bases at V and 2 bases at J, leaving 6 bases unmatched. This CDR3 is built from 16 residues. CDR1 is SGHAT, CDR2 FQNNGV, per germline. The CDR3 DNA reads TGTGCCAGCAGCCCAGGGACTAGCGGTTACACAGATACGCAGTATTTT. The encoded protein is CASSPGTSGYTDTQYF. The full variable domain, in which reference TRBV11-2 and TRBJ2-3 provide the parts outside the CDR3, is EAGVAQSPRYKIIEKRQSVAFWCNPISGHATLYWYQQILGQGPKLLIQFQNNGVVDDSQLPKDRFSAERLKGVDSTLKIQPAKLEDSAVYLCASSPGTSGYTDTQYFGPGTRLTVL.

The chain combines TRBV25-1 with TRBJ2-3, with 9 bases matching TRBD1. Looked up from germline, CDR1 is MGHDK and CDR2 is SYGVNS. The CDR3 sequence is 15 residues long. V shed 2 bases and J 4 bases; nucleotides not matched to a gene: 4. The CDR3 here is CASSEPDRGPDTQYF. The CDR3 DNA is TGTGCCAGCAGTGAACCGGACAGGGGACCAGATACGCAGTATTTT.